This T cell receptor (beta chain) derives from a study of blood T cell repertoires in COVID-19. About the research overall: The United States, Italy and Spain were the sources of the acute and convalescent COVID-19 samples.

Sequencing used immunoSEQ multiplex PCR; TCRdb keeps in-frame clones, though not all of them. Seen here are fewer than 150,000 clones, more than 75% observed once, and the top ten hold more than 3.5%. The CDR3 is 14 residues long. The germline V gene has CDR1 KGHDR and CDR2 SFDVKD. V gave up 7 bases and J gave up 0 bases, with 10 bases separating them. This sequence was found in a woman aged 60 to 75 with acute or convalescent COVID-19. The rearrangement joins TRBV24-1 to TRBJ2-3; D remains ambiguous. Sequencing was carried out using peripheral blood. The CDR3 DNA reads TGTGCCACCAGAGGTAGAGGAAGCACAGATACGCAGTATTTT. It codes for CATRGRGSTDTQYF.